The 3 T cell receptor beta chains below come from one sample, sequenced in a study of shared T cell receptors in the human thymus. TCRdb keeps only in-frame clones here, not all; method: immunoSEQ multiplex PCR. The sample contains hundreds of thousands of clones, around 87% of which appear only once. These data also formed part of another study, on human thymus T cells.

The sequenced sample was thymocytes. The receptors were gathered from a boy younger than two with a congenital heart defect.

The V call is TRBV11-2, the J call TRBJ1-1, with 7 bases aligning to TRBD1. V shed 5 bases and J 1 base; nucleotides not matched to a gene: 7. Germline CDR1 reads SGHAT; CDR2 reads FQNNGV. The CDR3 is 15 amino acids. Here the CDR3 reads CASSPSTGWNTEAFF. The CDR3 nucleotides are TGTGCCAGCAGCCCCTCGACAGGGTGGAACACTGAAGCTTTCTTT.

This clone was observed a few times. The CDR3 DNA reads as TGCAGCGTTGAGCACTCCCCCCGGACAGGCAGCTACGAGCAGTACTTC. The encoded protein is CSVEHSPRTGSYEQYF. V gene TRBV29-1 combines with J gene TRBJ2-7, with TRBD1 identical over 7 bases. Trimming cost V 3 bases and J 3 bases; bases outside gene matches: 14. This CDR3 spans 16 amino acids. The germline CDR1 and CDR2 sequences are SQVTM and ANQGSEA.

The chain combines TRBV29-1 with TRBJ2-4; D is perhaps TRBD1 (5 bases). Trimming took 7 bases from V and 0 from J, leaving 10 bases between them. CDR1 is SQVTM, CDR2 ANQGSEA, per germline. The CDR3 totals 13 residues. CDR3: CSGYRGAKNIQYF. As DNA, the CDR3 is TGCAGCGGCTATAGGGGAGCCAAAAACATTCAGTACTTC.